This is a list of T cell receptor beta chains from one sample in a study of OX40 agonist ivuxolimab in advanced cancers. Data came from immunoSEQ multiplex PCR; TCRdb stores just in-frame clones and leaves some out. The table shows 55,000 to 90,000 clones, with 80% to 90% occurring only once. Sequenced here: CD4+ or CD8+ T cells sorted from blood, sampled in a trial of the OX40 agonist ivuxolimab. The receptors were sampled from an adult with an advanced solid tumor such as melanoma, head and neck, liver or kidney cancer. Each CDR3 is given with its conserved first and last residue. D genes are given only for firm matches. The size field is filled for only some rows; it gives once, few, many or a size class.

d_gene	v_gene	j_gene	abundance	CDR3aa	CDR3nt
NA	TRBV11-2	TRBJ1-2	NA	CASSFLGVLGYTF	TGTGCCAGCAGCTTTTTGGGGGTTCTAGGCTACACCTTC
NA	TRBV7-6	TRBJ2-3	once	CASSLRQADTQYF	TGTGCCAGCAGCTTAAGACAGGCAGATACGCAGTATTTT
NA	TRBV29-1	TRBJ2-5	NA	CSVEDPLRPETQYF	TGCAGCGTTGAAGACCCTTTGCGACCAGAGACCCAGTACTTC
TRBD2	TRBV19	TRBJ2-5	once	CASSLGLAGVETQYF	TGTGCCAGTAGTCTCGGACTAGCGGGGGTAGAGACCCAGTACTTC
NA	TRBV6-5	TRBJ1-1	NA	CASSFTGETEAFF	TGTGCCAGCAGCTTTACGGGGGAAACTGAAGCTTTCTTT
NA	TRBV11-3	TRBJ2-1	NA	CASSLVRGNYNEQFF	TGTGCCAGCAGCTTAGTACGGGGTAATTACAATGAGCAGTTCTTC
NA	TRBV2	TRBJ1-1	NA	CASYGGRGVNTEAFF	TGTGCCAGCTACGGGGGTCGCGGGGTTAACACTGAAGCTTTCTTT
TRBD2	TRBV7-8	TRBJ2-7	NA	CASSIRTSGDLSYEQYF	TGTGCCAGCAGCATACGGACTAGCGGGGACCTCTCCTACGAGCAGTACTTC
TRBD1	TRBV10-2	TRBJ1-3	NA	CASSGQGSGNTIYF	TGCGCCAGCAGTGGACAGGGCTCTGGAAACACCATATATTTT
TRBD1	TRBV10-3	TRBJ1-4	NA	CAISASGTGGYGEKLFF	TGTGCCATCAGTGCCTCCGGGACAGGAGGGTATGGTGAAAAACTGTTTTTT
TRBD1	TRBV25-1	TRBJ1-6	NA	CASRSGGAYNSPLHF	TGTGCCAGTAGATCAGGGGGGGCCTATAATTCACCCCTCCACTTT
NA	TRBV6-5	TRBJ1-1	NA	CASWDPNTEAFF	TGTGCCAGCTGGGACCCTAACACTGAAGCTTTCTTT
NA	TRBV11-2	TRBJ2-1	NA	CASSPTGTQAGPRTIEQFF	TGTGCCAGCAGCCCTACCGGGACCCAAGCGGGCCCTCGCACCATAGAGCAGTTCTTC
NA	TRBV19	TRBJ1-2	NA	CASSRGPQSSGYTF	TGTGCCAGTTCTCGAGGACCTCAATCCAGTGGCTACACCTTC
TRBD2	TRBV7-6	TRBJ2-2	NA	CASRNSGRLRTGELFF	TGTGCCAGCAGGAATAGCGGGAGGTTGAGGACCGGGGAGCTGTTTTTT
NA	TRBV5-1	TRBJ2-7	NA	CASSFTAGAYEQYF	TGCGCCAGCAGCTTCACGGCAGGGGCCTACGAGCAGTACTTC
NA	TRBV28	TRBJ2-5	NA	CASSLAGRAETQYF	TGTGCCAGCAGTTTGGCCGGGAGAGCTGAGACCCAGTACTTC
NA	TRBV28	TRBJ1-2	NA	CASSYAETHYGYTF	TGTGCCAGCAGTTACGCCGAGACGCACTATGGCTACACCTTC
TRBD1	TRBV5-4	TRBJ2-3	NA	CASSSPGHHPPGQGPDTQYF	TGTGCCAGCAGCTCACCCGGGCACCACCCACCCGGACAGGGCCCAGATACGCAGTATTTT
NA	TRBV19	TRBJ1-2	NA	CATSRETGLYGYTF	TGTGCCACTTCCAGAGAGACGGGGCTATATGGCTACACCTTC
NA	TRBV18	TRBJ2-7	NA	CASSPPAGRERDEQYF	TGTGCCAGCTCACCACCGGCCGGCAGGGAAAGGGACGAGCAGTACTTC
TRBD2	TRBV28	TRBJ2-4	NA	CASSDSGKAENIQYF	TGTGCCAGCAGCGATAGCGGGAAGGCGGAAAACATTCAGTACTTC
NA	TRBV28	TRBJ1-2	NA	CASRRGGAWGYTF	TGTGCCAGCAGGCGAGGGGGGGCCTGGGGCTACACCTTC
TRBD1	TRBV5-1	TRBJ1-4	NA	CASSSLPTGGNEKLFF	TGCGCCAGCAGCTCCCTACCGACAGGGGGGAACGAAAAACTGTTTTTT
NA	TRBV7-2	TRBJ1-5	NA	CASGGSGNQPQHF	TGTGCCAGCGGGGGCTCGGGCAATCAGCCCCAGCATTTT
NA	TRBV6-1	TRBJ1-1	NA	CASSEAPGGLEAFF	TGTGCCAGCAGTGAAGCGCCGGGAGGCCTTGAAGCTTTCTTT
NA	TRBV5-5	TRBJ2-7	NA	CASSPTGYHPYEQYF	TGTGCCAGCAGCCCCACAGGTTACCATCCCTACGAGCAGTACTTC
TRBD2	TRBV7-3	TRBJ2-7	NA	CASSPPGTSGGRPYEQYF	TGTGCCAGCAGCCCCCCCGGGACTAGCGGGGGCCGCCCTTACGAGCAGTACTTC
TRBD1	TRBV19	TRBJ2-1	few	CASSTPPGQGFSYNEQFF	TGTGCCAGTAGTACCCCCCCCGGACAGGGTTTCTCCTACAATGAGCAGTTCTTC
NA	TRBV5-1	TRBJ1-4	NA	CASSSRGAGEKLFF	TGCGCCAGCAGCTCTAGGGGGGCTGGGGAAAAACTGTTTTTT
NA	TRBV28	TRBJ2-6	NA	CASRISGANVLTF	TGTGCCAGCAGGATCTCTGGGGCCAACGTCCTGACTTTC
NA	TRBV7-2	TRBJ1-5	NA	CASSSGRDQPQHF	TGTGCCAGCAGCTCCGGGAGGGATCAGCCCCAGCATTTT